Each of the 29 T cell receptor beta chains below was sequenced from the same sample in a study of long-term antiretroviral therapy in people with HIV. Assay version v3.0 of immunoSEQ was used, and it was run at survey level. Sequencing used immunoSEQ multiplex PCR; TCRdb keeps in-frame clones, though not all of them. The repertoire includes about 30,000 clones, about four fifths of them detected once, and about 9.4% sits in the top ten. Sequenced material: unsorted PBMCs, taken 3 years after starting antiretroviral therapy. These receptors were collected from a man in his forties with HIV.

This chain uses TRBV21-1 with TRBJ2-1; the table's D call TRBD1 went unverified against the DNA. TRBV21-1 is a known pseudogene. The CDR3 extends over 19 amino acids. CDR3 coding DNA: TGTGCCAGCAGCAAAGCGGAGAATATAGCCGACAGGGTGGACAATGAGCAGTTCTTC. The encoded protein is CASSKAENIADRVDNEQFF.

This chain links TRBV19 with TRBJ1-1; 9 bases align to TRBD1. The CDR3 runs 16 residues. The J segment lost 6 bases and the V segment lost 5 bases, leaving 13 bases of the junction unmatched. Germline CDR1 reads LNHDA; CDR2 reads SQIVND (reference sequence). The CDR3 sequence: CASSGLIRDRAPEAFF. As DNA, the CDR3 is TGTGCCAGTAGTGGCCTAATACGGGACAGGGCTCCTGAAGCTTTCTTT. The full variable domain, completed using reference TRBV19 and TRBJ1-1, is DGGITQSPKYLFRKEGQNVTLSCEQNLNHDAMYWYRQDPGQGLRLIYYSQIVNDFQKGDIAEGYSVSREKKESFPLTVTSAQKNPTAFYLCASSGLIRDRAPEAFFGQGTRLTVV.

This clone has just one count. J is TRBJ1-3 and V is TRBV6-6, with TRBD1 identical over 8 bases. Germline V lookup: CDR1 MNHNY, CDR2 SVGAGI (reference sequence). J lost 2 bases, V lost 6 bases, and 6 bases had no gene match. The CDR3 spans 15 residues. This CDR3 reads CASSRQQGAGNTIYF. CDR3 DNA sequence: TGTGCCAGCAGCAGACAACAGGGGGCTGGAAACACCATATATTTT.

J is TRBJ2-3 and V is TRBV29-1; no firm D call. V lost 6 bases and J lost 2, with 9 bases in between. The germline CDR1 and CDR2 sequences are SQVTM and ANQGSEA. This CDR3 has 12 residues. The CDR3 DNA sequence: TGCAGCGTCACAGTTTCCACAGATACGCAGTATTTT. Amino acid sequence: CSVTVSTDTQYF.

The chain recombines TRBV5-1 with TRBJ1-1, with TRBD1 as a possible D gene (5 bases). Germline values: CDR1 SGHRS, CDR2 YFSETQ. The CDR3 is 14 amino acids. With 4 bases removed from V and 0 bases from J, the gap between germline ends came to 10 bases. CDR3 coding DNA: TGCGCCAGCAGCGTGGACACGATGAACACTGAAGCTTTCTTT. It codes for CASSVDTMNTEAFF. The full variable domain, rest sourced from reference TRBV5-1 and TRBJ1-1, is KAGVTQTPRYLIKTRGQQVTLSCSPISGHRSVSWYQQTPGQGLQFLFEYFSETQRNKGNFPGRFSGRQFSNSRSEMNVSTLELGDSALYLCASSVDTMNTEAFFGQGTRLTVV.

This chain joins TRBV7-9 and TRBJ2-5; D not resolved. Germline V gene sequence: CDR1 SEHNR, CDR2 FQNEAQ (reference sequence). V was pared by 3 bases and J by 5 bases, with 10 bases between. The CDR3 extends over 13 amino acids. In DNA, the CDR3 is TGTGCCAGCAGCTTCTCAGGCCGGGAGACCCAGTACTTC. Amino acids: CASSFSGRETQYF.

CDR3 in DNA: TGTGCCAGCAGTGTTTTGGCGGGTAGAGATACGCAGTATTTT. It specifies CASSVLAGRDTQYF. The J gene is TRBJ2-3, the V gene TRBV2, with a weak D call TRBD2 (5 bases). Germline loops: CDR1 SNHLY, CDR2 FYNNEI. V lost 4 bases to trimming and J lost 5 bases, with 13 bases between them. The CDR3 totals 14 residues. Using reference TRBV2 and TRBJ2-3 for the parts outside the CDR3, the full variable domain is EPEVTQTPSHQVTQMGQEVILRCVPISNHLYFYWYRQILGQKVEFLVSFYNNEISEKSEIFDDQFSVERPDGSNFTLKIRSTKLEDSAMYFCASSVLAGRDTQYFGPGTRLTVL.

The V gene is TRBV4-1, the J gene TRBJ2-1; no clear D. CDR3 length: 16 residues. V lost 0 bases and J 3 bases, leaving 12 bases between the germline ends. Germline V gives CDR1 MGHRA, CDR2 YSYEKL. The DNA of the CDR3 is TGCGCCAGCAGCCAAGATTGGGCTTTGGGCTACAATGAGCAGTTCTTC. It codes for CASSQDWALGYNEQFF.

V is TRBV6-4 and J is TRBJ2-1; D ambiguous. V was shortened by 0 bases and J by 5 bases, with 11 bases between the two germline ends. Germline values: CDR1 MRHNA, CDR2 SNTAGT. This CDR3 has 15 amino acids. The CDR3 loop reads CASSDSRGWNNEQFF. The CDR3, as DNA: TGTGCCAGCAGTGACTCTAGAGGTTGGAACAATGAGCAGTTCTTC.

The chain recombines TRBV4-2 with TRBJ1-6, with a weak D call TRBD1 (5 bases). The germline gives CDR1 LGHNA, CDR2 YNFKEQ. The CDR3 extends over 15 amino acids. V lost 0 bases and J lost 10, with 13 bases in between. The CDR3 spells CASSQDRQLLSPLHF. DNA for the CDR3: TGTGCCAGCAGCCAAGACAGACAGCTACTATCACCCCTCCACTTT.

DNA for the CDR3: TGTGCCAGCAGTGAAGCCGGACAGGGCTATGGCTACACCTTC. Amino acids: CASSEAGQGYGYTF. The J gene is TRBJ1-2, the V gene TRBV25-1, with 8 bases identical to TRBD1. The trim removed 2 bases at V and 4 bases at J, leaving 3 bases unmatched. This CDR3 is built from 14 residues. The V gene's germline CDR1 is MGHDK and CDR2 SYGVNS.

The V gene is TRBV19, the J gene TRBJ2-1, with 9 bases lining up with TRBD2. CDR3 size: 18 residues. Germline V gene sequence: CDR1 LNHDA, CDR2 SQIVND (reference sequence). V lost 4 bases, J lost 1 base, and 11 bases stayed unmatched. CDR3: CASSNGTSWLWSYNEQFF. CDR3 DNA: TGTGCCAGTAGTAACGGGACTAGCTGGCTCTGGTCCTACAATGAGCAGTTCTTC.

The genes are TRBV5-8 and TRBJ2-5; 8 bases line up with TRBD2. V shed 1 base and J 5 bases; nucleotides not matched to a gene: 7. CDR1 and CDR2 from the germline V gene are SGHTS and YDEGEE. This CDR3 spans 15 amino acids. As DNA, the CDR3 is TGTGCCAGCAGCTTGTGGCGGGAGGCGGGTGAGACCCAGTACTTC. Its protein is CASSLWREAGETQYF.

This chain connects TRBV5-6 to TRBJ2-7; 12 nucleotides line up with TRBD2. The junction had 7 bases not matched to a gene; V was cut back by 2 bases and J by 4 bases. The CDR3 covers 16 residues. CDR1 and CDR2 from the germline V gene are SGHDT and YYEEEE. The CDR3 bases are TGTGCCAGCAGCTTCAAGACTAGCGGGAGAACTTACGAGCAGTACTTC. Protein product: CASSFKTSGRTYEQYF. Together with reference TRBV5-6 and TRBJ2-7, the CDR3 gives the full variable domain: DAGVTQSPTHLIKTRGQQVTLRCSPKSGHDTVSWYQQALGQGPQFIFQYYEEEERQRGNFPDRFSGHQFPNYSSELNVNALLLGDSALYLCASSFKTSGRTYEQYFGPGTRLTVT.

The chain links TRBV6-6 to TRBJ2-2; 7 positions match TRBD2. The germline V gene encodes CDR1 MNHNY and CDR2 SVGAGI (reference sequence). This CDR3 has 15 residues. The V segment lost 4 bases and the J segment 6 bases; nucleotides outside the gene matches: 8. The DNA of the CDR3 is TGTGCCAGCAGTTTTAGGACTAGTAACGCCGGGGAGCTGTTTTTT. This encodes CASSFRTSNAGELFF.

The CDR3 sequence is CASSVGISNQPQHF. The DNA of the CDR3 is TGTGCCAGCAGTGTGGGGATTAGCAATCAGCCCCAGCATTTT. The chain combines TRBV25-1 with TRBJ1-5; D remains unclear. This CDR3 is 14 amino acids long. Germline V CDR1 and CDR2: MGHDK, SYGVNS. Deletions cut 4 bases from V and 0 bases from J, with 7 bases between.

This clone showed up just once. The chain combines TRBV6-5 with TRBJ2-7, with TRBD2 matching over 12 bases. V shed 6 bases and J 6 bases; nucleotides not matched to a gene: 6. Germline lookup yields CDR1 MNHEY and CDR2 SVGAGI. The CDR3 loop spans 14 amino acids. The CDR3 DNA reads as TGTGCCAGCAGCATTGGACTAGCGGGACCCGAGCAGTACTTC. Translating gives CASSIGLAGPEQYF.

V gene TRBV7-9 combines with J gene TRBJ1-4; no clear D gene. CDR1 SEHNR and CDR2 FQNEAQ come from the germline V gene (reference sequence). V lost 5 bases to trimming and J lost 8 bases, with 24 bases between them. This CDR3 is built from 17 residues. The CDR3 is CASSKGGREVWREKLFF. CDR3 nucleotides: TGTGCCAGCAGCAAAGGAGGGAGGGAGGTATGGAGAGAAAAACTGTTTTTT.

This sequence joins TRBV14 and TRBJ2-1; 9 nucleotides agree with TRBD2. The CDR3 runs 17 residues. Germline CDR1 reads SGHDN; CDR2 reads FVKESK. V dropped 4 bases and J dropped 5; count of bases not matched to a gene: 12. CDR3 coding DNA: TGTGCCAGCAGCCCCAGTTACGGGCGGGGGGGCCACAATGAGCAGTTCTTC. This encodes CASSPSYGRGGHNEQFF.

The chain uses TRBV18 and TRBJ2-1; TRBD2 agrees at 10 bases. Trimming took 3 bases from V and 7 from J; bases not matched to a gene: 3. The germline CDR1 and CDR2 sequences are KGHSH and LQKENI. The length of the CDR3 is 14 residues. The CDR3 sequence is CASSPASGSNEQFF. The CDR3 nucleotides read TGTGCCAGCTCACCGGCTAGCGGGAGTAATGAGCAGTTCTTC.

This clone was counted between two and nine times. This chain connects TRBV9 to TRBJ2-5; D is ambiguous. Germline assignment: CDR1 SGDLS and CDR2 YYNGEE. This CDR3 region has 13 residues. Trimming shortened V by 3 bases and J by 2 bases, and 8 bases separated the two germline ends. The CDR3 DNA follows: TGTGCCAGCAGCGCGCAGCCACAAGAGACCCAGTACTTC. As protein: CASSAQPQETQYF.

The genes are TRBV5-4 and TRBJ2-3, with 9 bases identical to TRBD2. Losses at the gene ends were 1 base for V and 2 bases for J; bases not matched to a gene: 5. The CDR3 spans 16 residues. Germline loops: CDR1 SGHNT, CDR2 YYREEE (reference sequence). CDR3 nucleotides: TGTGCCAGCAGCTTGCGGCTAGCGGGAACCACAGATACGCAGTATTTT. Translated: CASSLRLAGTTDTQYF.

V usage is TRBV5-4 and J usage is TRBJ2-1, with 8 positions matching TRBD2. Germline lookup yields CDR1 SGHNT and CDR2 YYREEE (reference sequence). V dropped 5 bases and J dropped 7; count of bases not matched to a gene: 11. The CDR3 covers 15 residues. CDR3 coding DNA: TGTGCCAGCAGGGGAGGGCGGGGGGCCACAAATGAGCAGTTCTTC. It codes for CASRGGRGATNEQFF.

The chain combines TRBV18 with TRBJ2-5; D possibly corresponds to TRBD1 (5 bases). This CDR3 spans 13 amino acids. Trimming stripped 8 bases from V and 1 base from J, with 11 bases between. Germline lookup yields CDR1 KGHSH and CDR2 LQKENI. The CDR3 DNA is TGTGCCAGCCGAGACAGACTCCAAGAGACCCAGTACTTC. Encoded protein: CASRDRLQETQYF.

The rearrangement uses TRBV9 and TRBJ2-7, with TRBD1 identical over 10 bases. Germline lookup yields CDR1 SGDLS and CDR2 YYNGEE. CDR3 length: 17 amino acids. The J segment lost 0 bases and the V segment lost 2 bases, leaving 8 bases of the junction unmatched. CDR3 in DNA: TGTGCCAGCAGCGTTGACGACAGGGGGCTCCTCTCCTACGAGCAGTACTTC. Protein product: CASSVDDRGLLSYEQYF.

The rearrangement joins TRBV4-2 to TRBJ1-1; TRBD1 agrees at 12 bases. V lost 3 bases and J lost 1; bases outside the gene matches: 6. The CDR3 consists of 17 residues. Germline V CDR1 and CDR2: LGHNA, YNFKEQ. The CDR3 reads CASSHLPGQGANTEAFF. CDR3 in DNA: TGTGCCAGCAGCCATCTCCCGGGACAGGGGGCGAACACTGAAGCTTTCTTT.

The rearrangement links TRBV2 to TRBJ2-5; 9 nucleotides line up with TRBD2. CDR1 is SNHLY and CDR2 is FYNNEI in the germline V gene. V lost 4 bases, J lost 1 base, and 4 bases stayed unmatched. This CDR3 is 15 amino acids long. The CDR3 loop is CASSVGRGGQETQYF. In DNA form, the CDR3 reads TGTGCCAGCAGTGTAGGGCGGGGGGGCCAAGAGACCCAGTACTTC. Combining the CDR3 with reference TRBV2 and TRBJ2-5 gives the whole variable domain EPEVTQTPSHQVTQMGQEVILRCVPISNHLYFYWYRQILGQKVEFLVSFYNNEISEKSEIFDDQFSVERPDGSNFTLKIRSTKLEDSAMYFCASSVGRGGQETQYFGPGTRLLVL.

The V call is TRBV2, the J call TRBJ1-4, with a weak D call TRBD1 (5 bases). V was pared by 8 bases and J by 0 bases, with 13 bases between. The CDR3 length is 15 residues. Looked up from germline, CDR1 is SNHLY and CDR2 is FYNNEI. CDR3 in amino acids: CASRTLGATNEKLFF. DNA for the CDR3: TGTGCCAGCCGGACCTTGGGGGCAACTAATGAAAAACTGTTTTTT.

The rearrangement uses TRBV2 and TRBJ2-1; 9 bases match TRBD2. The CDR3 length is 15 residues. J was trimmed by 9 bases and V by 6 bases; bases with no gene match: 12. CDR1 is SNHLY, CDR2 FYNNEI, per germline. CDR3 in DNA: TGTGCCAGCAGCCCCCTAGCGGGGTCGTTCGGTGAGCAGTTCTTC. It translates to CASSPLAGSFGEQFF.